This T cell receptor beta chain comes out of a study of T cell repertoires in cytomegalovirus infection. Overall study results and limits: CMV carriers with the relevant HLA were identified by cumulative public TCR beta family frequency. Clonotype analysis showed dominance of the ex vivo response by HLA-C-restricted CMV-specific TCR beta clonotypes.

This clonotype occurred a few times. The target antigen is unknown. Germline V gene sequence: CDR1 MNHNS, CDR2 SASEGT. V was clipped by 3 bases and J by 0 bases, with 12 bases between them. This CDR3 is built from 15 residues. TCRdb re-derived calls from the reads in MiXCR, one entry per CDR3 protein. This table holds approximately 340,000 distinct CDR3 sequences, almost 30% found once. The V gene is TRBV6-1, the J gene TRBJ2-7; D unresolved. This TCR derives from a human donor in good health (CMV status not recorded). Some clones in this sample may be carry-over from other donors' samples. The sequencing used cultured PBMCs, collected from culture after CMV antigen stimulation. CDR3 loop: CASSDLDWTSYEQYF. In nucleotides, the CDR3 is TGTGCCAGCAGTGATTTAGACTGGACCTCCTACGAGCAGTACTTC.